This T cell receptor (beta chain) was obtained from a study of radiation and T cells in renal cell carcinoma. Study summary: Nephrectomy followed 15 Gy stereotactic body radiation by 4 weeks.

The method was immunoSEQ multiplex PCR; TCRdb's version includes in-frame clones alone and lacks a portion of them. This sample has some 100,000 clones, with under 90% found just once. Time point described: baseline pretreatment blood. Described treatment: 15 Gy SBRT to primary tumor, nephrectomy 4 weeks later. Serial blood draws occurred at baseline and 2 and 4 weeks post-SBRT. Germline V CDR1 and CDR2: LNHDA, SQIVND (reference sequence). This CDR3 has 15 residues. V was clipped by 7 bases and J by 3 bases; unmatched bases: 7. Source: blood, taken from a patient whose treatment included radiotherapy and nephrectomy. This sequence was found in a man in his fifties or sixties with renal cell carcinoma. This chain uses TRBV19 with TRBJ2-2, with 8 bases lining up with TRBD1. Written as DNA, the CDR3 is TGTGCCAGTAATCTCGGGACAGGTTACACCGGGGAGCTGTTTTTT. Its protein is CASNLGTGYTGELFF.